The clone carrying this T cell receptor beta chain has a count of ten or more. What it recognizes is unknown. The source of the sample is a study of early T cells in non-severe SARS-CoV-2 infection. Across the whole study: Chains from this unsorted whole-blood bulk RNA could not be paired.

Notes on the study in general: Clonotype matching in VDJdb favored anti-spike CD8 responses and did not capture private and CD4 specificities.

Individual cDNA molecules carried attached unique molecular identifiers. A single record per CDR3 protein comes from TCRdb applying MiXCR to the 5' RACE reads. The sample carries 25,000 to 35,000 distinct CDR3 sequences, over 5% recorded once. Germline CDR1 reads MDHEN; CDR2 reads SYDVKM. This CDR3 spans 13 amino acids. Losses at the gene ends were 8 bases for V and 3 bases for J; bases not matched to a gene: 5. The chain uses TRBV28 and TRBJ2-7, with 9 bases fitting TRBD1. This TCR was recovered from an adult who was a healthcare worker with PCR-confirmed SARS-CoV-2 infection or an uninfected control (not recorded which). Sequenced material: whole blood. CDR3 DNA sequence: TGTGCCAGCGAGAGGACAGGGGTCTACGAGCAGTACTTC. This translates into CASERTGVYEQYF. The whole variable domain, remainder taken from reference TRBV28 and TRBJ2-7, is DVKVTQSSRYLVKRTGEKVFLECVQDMDHENMFWYRQDPGLGLRLIYFSYDVKMKEKGDIPEGYSVSREKKERFSLILESASTNQTSMYLCASERTGVYEQYFGPGTRLTVT.